Given below is one T cell receptor beta chain in context. Its antigen has not been determined. There are 15 amino acids in the CDR3, from cysteine to phenylalanine inclusive. The protein alone is recorded here. The CDR1 and CDR2 encoded by the germline V gene are KGHSH and LQKENI. HCMV serostatus was determined by detecting HCMV-specific IgG in serum with a commercial ELISA kit. Ficoll density gradient centrifugation was used to isolate peripheral blood mononuclear cells from blood. Sequencing used an Illumina HiSeq 2000. TCR beta cDNA libraries were prepared using 5'RACE template switching, which introduced a universal primer site and unique molecular identifiers. cDNA synthesis was primed from the TCR beta constant segment and was followed by two successive PCR amplification steps. The paper's data handling went like this. MIGEC handled demultiplexing of the reads and grouping by UMI, while MiTCR was used to assemble and quantify clonotypes. To remove erroneous sequences, TCR cDNA sequences were retained only when supported by two or more reads. The tcR package was used for downstream repertoire analysis, with clonotypes matched between fractions based on CDR3 nucleotide sequence plus V segment. Antigen specificity was annotated against VDJdb with VDJmatch, allowing one amino acid substitution in CDR3. The reads went through TCRdb reprocessing, and each CDR3 protein sequence gets one entry with no DNA. TCRdb, not the original authors, processed these V and J calls. This sample's listing comprises 400,000 to 550,000 distinct CDR3 sequences. Under 7.5% of the sample rests with the top ten.

This sample stems from a study of T cells expressing NK-cell markers (dated by TCRdb to between 2020 and 2021). Context from the whole study: Three sorted T-cell subsets (CD3+CD56+NKG2C+, CD3+CD56+NKG2C- and CD3+CD56-NKG2C+) from several donors had their TCR beta-chain repertoires profiled. Among the eight sequenced donors, seven were HCMV-seropositive and one was HCMV-seronegative. The eight sequenced donors were randomly selected healthy volunteers, three men and five women. Libraries were sequenced as 2 x 150 bp reads on Illumina HiSeq 2000/2500, MiSeq or NextSeq.

On the study overall, not on this receptor specifically: Whether the expanded NKG2C-expressing T cell clones were specific for HCMV antigens was left unclear. In six donors, the dominant CD3+CD56+NKG2C+ clonotypes were among the top 10 CD8+ clonotypes and accounted for about 1.0-7.5% of CD8+ T cells. Those dominant clonotypes were again the most abundant among CD3+CD56-NKG2C+ cells in a few donors, at about 28.3-60.1%.

This TCR was sampled from a woman between 18 and 70 years old in good health. The rearranged chain carries TRBV18 and TRBJ2-7; the D gene TCRdb calls, TRBD1, cannot be checked with no DNA. Sequencing was carried out using blood T cells: a sorted CD56 or NKG2C T cell subset, CD4+ or CD8+ T cells, or bulk PBMC T cells (not recorded which). The CDR3 reads as follows: CASSLFRDNSYEQYF. Supplemented by the reference TRBV18 and TRBJ2-7 proteins around the CDR3, the complete variable domain is NAGVMQNPRHLVRRRGQEARLRCSPMKGHSHVYWYRQLPEEGLKFMVYLQKENIIDESGMPKERFSAEFPKEGPSILRIQQVVRGDSAAYFCASSLFRDNSYEQYFGPGTRLTVT.